This T cell receptor beta chain was recorded in a study of T-cell memory formation after mild COVID-19. TCRdb reprocessed the 5' RACE reads via MiXCR and lists one record per CDR3 protein. The table records 250,000 to 350,000 distinct CDR3 sequences, roughly 15% of them present only once. This clonotype was detected only once. At one end the junction does not follow the germline gene, possibly because of a read error. This CDR3 contains 13 residues. CDR1 and CDR2 (germline): SGHTA, FQGNSA. Sample: PBMCs or a T cell subset sorted from them (not recorded which). This TCR was recovered from a man in his late teens or twenties who had mild COVID-19 (a few samples of this study predate the infection). Cell type and time point are not known. The genes are TRBV7-2 and TRBJ1-3; a possible D gene is TRBD1 (5 bases). This CDR3 reads CASSWDSGNTVYF. In DNA form, the CDR3 reads TGTGCCAGCAGCTGGGACTCTGGAAACACCGTATATTTT.